This T cell receptor beta chain emerged from a study of regulatory T cells in long-lasting Graves disease. Overall study findings and caveats: Persistent disease was associated with favored TRBV28 usage and with favored use of TRBJ1-2 and TRBJ2-5.

iRepertoire HTBI primers and Arm-PCR of CDR3 regions built TCR beta libraries. One entry per CDR3 protein results from TCRdb running MiXCR on the multiplex PCR reads. This sample has 430,000 or so distinct CDR3 sequences; under 25% occur once, and the top ten carry roughly an eighth. For this clonotype: The antigen is unknown.

Trimming stripped 0 bases from V and 5 bases from J, with 16 bases between. The CDR3 spans 17 residues. Germline CDR1 LGHNT, CDR2 FRNRAP. Time point of the sample: persistent/refractory GD, antithyroid drugs over 5 years with positive TRAb. The TCR library was prepared using RNA isolated from PBMCs. The source material was peripheral blood mononuclear cells (PBMCs), sampled when the disease was refractory, from a patient treated with antithyroid drugs. The chain employs TRBV12-5 and TRBJ2-2; D is uncertain. The origin of this receptor is a female donor with Graves disease. The CDR3 loop reads CASGLVFPVQKTGELFF. CDR3 bases: TGTGCTAGTGGTTTGGTATTTCCCGTACAAAAGACCGGGGAGCTGTTTTTT.